This TCR beta chain was recorded in a study of control samples from healthy donors and cancer patients. The ends lost 7 bases at V and 4 bases at J; junction bases unmatched: 10. This CDR3 is built from 15 residues. Germline CDR1 is MGHRA and CDR2 is YSYEKL. TCRdb keeps only in-frame clones here, not all; method: immunoSEQ multiplex PCR. The sample lists 65,000 to 80,000 clones, around 90% occurring once. The sequenced sample was PBMCs. The chain combines TRBV4-1 with TRBJ2-3, with 8 positions matching TRBD2. The receptor was isolated from a woman aged 60-75 years with head and neck cancer. The CDR3 region has the DNA TGCGCCAGCAAGCTGGGACTAGATCGGGCAGATACGCAGTATTTT. As protein: CASKLGLDRADTQYF.